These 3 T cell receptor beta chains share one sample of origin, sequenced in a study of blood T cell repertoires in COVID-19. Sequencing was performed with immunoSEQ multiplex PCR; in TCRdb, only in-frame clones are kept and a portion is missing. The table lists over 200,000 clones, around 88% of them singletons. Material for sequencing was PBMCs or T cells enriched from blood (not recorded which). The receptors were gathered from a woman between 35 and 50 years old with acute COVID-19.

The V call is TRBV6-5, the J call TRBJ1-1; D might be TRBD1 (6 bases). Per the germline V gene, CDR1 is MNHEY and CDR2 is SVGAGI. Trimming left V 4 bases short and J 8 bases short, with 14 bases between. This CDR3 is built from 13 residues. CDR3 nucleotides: TGTGCCAGCAGTTTCTCTACCGGGACAGAAGCTTTCTTT. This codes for CASSFSTGTEAFF.

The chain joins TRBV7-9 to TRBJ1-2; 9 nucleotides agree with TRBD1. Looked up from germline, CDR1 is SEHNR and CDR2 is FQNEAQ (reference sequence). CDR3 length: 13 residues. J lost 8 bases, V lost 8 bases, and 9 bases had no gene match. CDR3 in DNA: TGTGCCAGCGAACTACAGGGGGCTCGCGGCTACACCTTC. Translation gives CASELQGARGYTF.

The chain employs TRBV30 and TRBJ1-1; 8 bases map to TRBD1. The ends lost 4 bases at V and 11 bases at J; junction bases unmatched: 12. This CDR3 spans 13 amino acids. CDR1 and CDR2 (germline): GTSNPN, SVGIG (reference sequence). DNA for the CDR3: TGTGCCTGGATGGACAGGGTCGGGCAGTGCGCTTTCTTT. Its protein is CAWMDRVGQCAFF.